The clone carrying this T cell receptor beta chain was counted at least ten times. Its antigen is currently unknown. 5'RACE employing 10-nucleotide random UMIs yielded the cDNA. TCRdb re-analysed the 5' RACE reads in MiXCR, keeping a single row per CDR3 protein. Here the sample spans under 50,000 distinct CDR3 sequences, around 13% being singletons. This specimen comes from a study of neurological immune-mediated disorders. Study-wide results and caveats: While HTLV-1-associated myelopathy showed the greatest TCR clonal expansion, multiple sclerosis showed the least, falling below healthy controls.

The CDR3 sequence is 14 residues long. With 4 bases removed from V and 14 bases from J, the gap between germline ends came to 22 bases. The germline V gene encodes CDR1 SGHRS and CDR2 YFSETQ. As for time point: longitudinal time-point 2. Unsorted libraries were prepared from 2 million PBMCs held at -80 C. This chain joins TRBV5-1 and TRBJ2-1; the D call may be TRBD1 or TRBD2 (5 bases each). Specimen: PBMCs. The source is a male donor with HTLV-1-associated myelopathy (HAM/TSP). CDR3 coding DNA: TGCGCCAGCAGCCTGGAAAGCCAGAGGGACCGTAAGTTCTTC. Translated: CASSLESQRDRKFF. The full variable domain, in which reference TRBV5-1 and TRBJ2-1 provide the parts outside the CDR3, is KAGVTQTPRYLIKTRGQQVTLSCSPISGHRSVSWYQQTPGQGLQFLFEYFSETQRNKGNFPGRFSGRQFSNSRSEMNVSTLELGDSALYLCASSLESQRDRKFFGPGTRLTVL.